This T cell receptor beta chain comes out of a study of Ad26.COV2.S vaccination and SARS-CoV-2 variants. General study points: CD8+ and CD4+ T cells specific for spike reportedly responded with substantial breadth after vaccination.

Libraries were prepared by immunoSEQ multiplex PCR; TCRdb keeps only in-frame clonotypes and omits some of them. The top ten clones hold approximately 1.5% of a sample with about 680,000 clones, 80% to 90% of them seen once. The sample's treatment: roughly 18 received Ad26.COV2.S at low or high dose, single or two shots; roughly five received placebo; per-sample allocation not given. Collection of the samples took place on day 63 after the first injection of vaccine or placebo. Germline CDR1 and CDR2: KGHDR and SFDVKD. V shed 3 bases, J shed 9 bases, and the junction held 7 bases outside the gene matches. This CDR3 comprises 13 residues. Regarding this clone: The antigen remains unidentified.

The sequenced sample was peripheral blood, obtained in a trial of Ad26.COV2.S vaccine versus placebo. The chain is built from TRBV24-1 and TRBJ2-7; 7 nucleotides agree with TRBD1. This TCR came from a person between 18 and 65 years old who received the Ad26.COV2.S COVID-19 vaccine or a placebo. CDR3 region: CATSDPLTGRQYF. The CDR3 DNA sequence: TGTGCCACCAGTGATCCCTTGACAGGGAGGCAGTACTTC.